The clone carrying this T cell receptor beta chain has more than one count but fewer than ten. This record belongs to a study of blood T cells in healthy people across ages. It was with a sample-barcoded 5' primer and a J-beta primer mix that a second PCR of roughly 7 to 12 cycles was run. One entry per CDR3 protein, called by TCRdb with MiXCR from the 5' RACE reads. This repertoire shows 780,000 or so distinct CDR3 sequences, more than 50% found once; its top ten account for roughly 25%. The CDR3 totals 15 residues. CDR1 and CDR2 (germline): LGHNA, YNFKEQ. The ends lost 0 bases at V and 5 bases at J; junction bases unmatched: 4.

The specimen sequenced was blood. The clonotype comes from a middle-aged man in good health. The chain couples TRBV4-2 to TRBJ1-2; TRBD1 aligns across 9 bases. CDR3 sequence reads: CASSQDDRGAYGYTF. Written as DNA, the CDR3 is TGTGCCAGCAGCCAAGACGACAGGGGGGCGTATGGCTACACCTTC.